This section outlines one T cell receptor beta chain sequence together with its context. Its antigen is as yet unknown. Autoimmune disease history or systemic immunosuppression barred patients. Profiled with immunoSEQ multiplex PCR; TCRdb holds only in-frame clones, not every one. The sample shows some 43,000 clones, around 87% of them seen only once. CDR1 is LNHNV and CDR2 is YYDKDF in the germline V gene (reference sequence). The CDR3 extends over 13 amino acids. The germline V and J ends were trimmed by 1 base and 4 bases, with 7 bases remaining between them. The record originates from a study of OX40 agonist ivuxolimab in advanced cancers. Study-wide background: Patients received ivuxolimab, an agonistic anti-OX40 (CD134) antibody. Subjects had a mean age of roughly 60 years, with a range of roughly 23 to 79; around 83% were male. Study-wide points: Mean expanded clone counts were higher in CD8+ than CD4+ T cells.

The TCR sequence derives from an adult with an advanced solid tumor such as melanoma, head and neck, liver or kidney cancer. V usage is TRBV15 and J usage is TRBJ2-5; D unclear. The sequencing used CD4+ or CD8+ T cells sorted from blood, collected in a trial of the OX40 agonist ivuxolimab. CDR3 nucleotides: TGTGCCACCAGCAGAGTTCGGTTAGAGACCCAGTACTTC. Protein product: CATSRVRLETQYF.